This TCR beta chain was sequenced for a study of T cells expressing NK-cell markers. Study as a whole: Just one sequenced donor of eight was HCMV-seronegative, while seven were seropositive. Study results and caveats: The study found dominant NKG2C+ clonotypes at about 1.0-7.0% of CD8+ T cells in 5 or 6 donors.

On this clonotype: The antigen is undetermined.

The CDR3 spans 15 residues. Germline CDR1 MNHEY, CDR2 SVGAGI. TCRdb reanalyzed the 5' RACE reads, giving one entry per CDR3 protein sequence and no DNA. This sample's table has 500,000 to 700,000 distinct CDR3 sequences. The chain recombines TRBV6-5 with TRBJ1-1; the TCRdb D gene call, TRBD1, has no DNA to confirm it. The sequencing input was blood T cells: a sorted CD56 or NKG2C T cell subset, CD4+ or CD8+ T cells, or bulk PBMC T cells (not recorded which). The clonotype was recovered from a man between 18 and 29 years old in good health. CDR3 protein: CASSSTTGGYSEAFF.